A single sample is the source of the 15 T cell receptor beta chains below, sequenced in a study of blood T cell repertoires in COVID-19. The protocol was immunoSEQ multiplex PCR, while the TCRdb copy is restricted to in-frame clones and leaves out a portion. The table includes some 290,000 clones, approximately 91% detected once. Source material: PBMCs or T cells enriched from blood (not recorded which). Every receptor here comes from a woman in her thirties who had been exposed to COVID-19.

V and J are TRBV7-8 and TRBJ2-7; 11 bases match TRBD1. Germline trimming cut 3 bases from V and 4 bases from J; bases unmatched to any gene: 8. Germline CDR1 SGHVS, CDR2 FQNEAQ. The length of the CDR3 is 16 residues. The CDR3 nucleotides are TGTGCCAGCAGCTTTAGTGGGACAGGGGGAGGGTACGAGCAGTACTTC. Its protein is CASSFSGTGGGYEQYF.

This chain connects TRBV5-6 to TRBJ1-3; no clear D. The V and J ends lost 0 bases and 1 base respectively, with 14 bases between them. This CDR3 contains 17 residues. CDR1 is SGHDT and CDR2 is YYEEEE in the germline V gene. Written as DNA, the CDR3 is TGTGCCAGCAGCTTGGTTGCGGGTGGACCTTCTGGAAACACCATATATTTT. This translates into CASSLVAGGPSGNTIYF.

The CDR3 spells CASSEQGRTSKTQYF. As DNA, the CDR3 is TGTGCCAGCAGTGAACAAGGGAGGACGTCGAAGACCCAGTACTTC. V gene TRBV2 combines with J gene TRBJ2-5; maybe TRBD2 (6 bases). Germline CDR1 is SNHLY and CDR2 is FYNNEI. The CDR3 spans 15 residues. Trimming pared 2 bases from V and 6 bases from J, leaving 16 bases between.

This clone was recorded once. V usage is TRBV5-4 and J usage is TRBJ2-1; TRBD2 aligns across 7 bases. The CDR3 loop spans 16 amino acids. The V gene's germline CDR1 is SGHNT and CDR2 YYREEE (reference sequence). V shed 3 bases and J 0 bases; nucleotides not matched to a gene: 6. CDR3 bases: TGTGCCAGCAGCTCAATTACTAGCGACTCCTACAATGAGCAGTTCTTC. This encodes CASSSITSDSYNEQFF.

DNA of the CDR3: TGTGCCAGCAGCTTAGATGGGGGGAGTCAGCCCCAGCATTTT. Translation: CASSLDGGSQPQHF. The chain combines TRBV7-9 with TRBJ1-5; tentative D call: TRBD1 (5 bases). This CDR3 contains 14 residues. Trimming removed 1 base at V and 6 bases at J, with 10 bases between. CDR1 and CDR2 from the germline V gene are SEHNR and FQNEAQ (reference sequence). Complete variable domain (other parts from reference TRBV7-9 and TRBJ1-5): DTGVSQNPRHKITKRGQNVTFRCDPISEHNRLYWYRQTLGQGPEFLTYFQNEAQLEKSRLLSDRFSAERPKGSFSTLEIQRTEQGDSAMYLCASSLDGGSQPQHFGDGTRLSIL.

The chain is built from TRBV28 and TRBJ2-7; the match to TRBD1 covers 7 bases. Germline values: CDR1 MDHEN, CDR2 SYDVKM. V was clipped by 3 bases and J by 7 bases; unmatched bases: 9. This CDR3 has 14 amino acids. The CDR3 sequence is CASSFPGQSGEQYF. In DNA form, the CDR3 reads TGTGCCAGCAGTTTTCCGGGACAGTCAGGGGAGCAGTACTTC.

The J gene is TRBJ2-2, the V gene TRBV4-1, with D tentatively TRBD1 (5 bases). V gave up 1 base and J gave up 5 bases, with 20 bases separating them. The CDR3 spans 18 residues. Germline V gene sequence: CDR1 MGHRA, CDR2 YSYEKL. CDR3 in amino acids: CASSQVPHVGANTGELFF. Here the CDR3 DNA reads TGCGCCAGCAGCCAAGTTCCCCACGTAGGGGCCAATACCGGGGAGCTGTTTTTT.

CDR3 loop: CASSLSRGHLNTGELFF. CDR3 in DNA: TGTGCCAGCAGCTTATCGCGGGGCCACCTTAACACCGGGGAGCTGTTTTTT. This chain links TRBV7-9 with TRBJ2-2, with D perhaps TRBD2 (6 bases). Germline lookup yields CDR1 SEHNR and CDR2 FQNEAQ (reference sequence). The length of the CDR3 is 17 residues. V lost 2 bases and J lost 2, with 15 bases in between. The full variable domain, with the rest looked up from reference TRBV7-9 and TRBJ2-2, is DTGVSQNPRHKITKRGQNVTFRCDPISEHNRLYWYRQTLGQGPEFLTYFQNEAQLEKSRLLSDRFSAERPKGSFSTLEIQRTEQGDSAMYLCASSLSRGHLNTGELFFGEGSRLTVL.

The gene calls are TRBV7-7 and TRBJ1-5, with D possibly being TRBD1 (5 bases). Germline V gives CDR1 SSHAT, CDR2 FNYEAQ (reference sequence). The V and J ends lost 1 base and 5 bases respectively, with 9 bases between them. The CDR3 runs to 14 residues. In nucleotides, the CDR3 is TGTGCCAGCAGCTTAGGCAGGGTGTATCAGCCCCAGCATTTT. It yields the protein CASSLGRVYQPQHF.

Note on this clone: A junction end diverges from the germline sequence, so it may reflect a read error. The rearrangement uses TRBV7-9 and TRBJ1-1; perhaps TRBD1 as D (5 bases). The CDR3 has 10 amino acids. The germline V gene has CDR1 SEHNR and CDR2 FQNEAQ (reference sequence). CDR3 coding DNA: TGCGTTTTTTCGGGGGCTGAAGCTTTCTTT. Translating gives CVFSGAEAFF.

This clone showed up just a few times. The rearrangement uses TRBV7-9 and TRBJ1-1, with a possible D match to TRBD1 (6 bases). Trimming removed 8 bases at V and 0 bases at J, with 13 bases between. The CDR3 totals 14 residues. CDR1 is SEHNR, CDR2 FQNEAQ, per germline (reference sequence). The CDR3 DNA reads TGTGCCAGCCGAGGGGCAGGGGTGAACACTGAAGCTTTCTTT. This encodes CASRGAGVNTEAFF.

The V call is TRBV5-1, the J call TRBJ2-7; 8 bases line up with TRBD1. Germline V lookup: CDR1 SGHRS, CDR2 YFSETQ. The CDR3 covers 13 residues. V was clipped by 4 bases and J by 5 bases; unmatched bases: 5. The CDR3 sequence: CASSRTGSNEQYF. CDR3 sequence (DNA): TGCGCCAGCAGCCGGACAGGGTCCAACGAGCAGTACTTC.

The chain is built from TRBV9 and TRBJ2-3, with 8 positions matching TRBD2. Germline V lookup: CDR1 SGDLS, CDR2 YYNGEE. V shed 2 bases and J 2 bases; nucleotides not matched to a gene: 4. This CDR3 contains 15 residues. CDR3: CASSVSGVPTDTQYF. CDR3 nucleotide sequence: TGTGCCAGCAGCGTTAGCGGGGTCCCCACAGATACGCAGTATTTT.

J is TRBJ1-2 and V is TRBV2; 8 bases are shared with TRBD1. CDR1 is SNHLY, CDR2 FYNNEI, per germline. V shed 8 bases, J shed 0 bases, and the junction held 5 bases outside the gene matches. This CDR3 has 14 residues. CDR3 nucleotide sequence: TGTGCCAGCGAAACAGGGGGGGCTAACTATGGCTACACCTTC. Translating it yields CASETGGANYGYTF.

CDR3 sequence reads: CASSIDRVPQPQHF. DNA of the CDR3: TGTGCCAGTAGTATTGACAGGGTGCCTCAGCCCCAGCATTTT. The chain combines TRBV19 with TRBJ1-5; 7 bases match TRBD1. V lost 3 bases and J lost 6; bases outside the gene matches: 5. CDR3 size: 14 residues. CDR1 and CDR2 from the germline V gene are LNHDA and SQIVND (reference sequence).